This T cell receptor (beta chain) is drawn from a study of response to subunit inactivated influenza vaccine. General study points: Authors proposed each seasonal influenza vaccination draws in few new T cells.

TCRdb used MiXCR to reprocess the RT-PCR reads, holding one entry per CDR3 protein. The data hold around 520,000 distinct CDR3 sequences, with roughly 12% observed a single time. To note about this clonotype: Its specificity is not known.

This CDR3 is 16 amino acids long. Losses at the gene ends were 6 bases for V and 3 bases for J; bases not matched to a gene: 11. Germline values: CDR1 MNHEY, CDR2 SVGEGT. The origin of this receptor is a man over 45 who received an inactivated influenza vaccine. The chain joins TRBV6-2 or TRBV6-3 to TRBJ1-1; 9 nucleotides line up with TRBD1. The material was PBMCs from blood, obtained on the day of vaccination. The CDR3 region has the DNA TGTGCCAGCAGCTACGAGACAGGGGGGGCGGACACTGAAGCTTTCTTT. Translation: CASSYETGGADTEAFF.